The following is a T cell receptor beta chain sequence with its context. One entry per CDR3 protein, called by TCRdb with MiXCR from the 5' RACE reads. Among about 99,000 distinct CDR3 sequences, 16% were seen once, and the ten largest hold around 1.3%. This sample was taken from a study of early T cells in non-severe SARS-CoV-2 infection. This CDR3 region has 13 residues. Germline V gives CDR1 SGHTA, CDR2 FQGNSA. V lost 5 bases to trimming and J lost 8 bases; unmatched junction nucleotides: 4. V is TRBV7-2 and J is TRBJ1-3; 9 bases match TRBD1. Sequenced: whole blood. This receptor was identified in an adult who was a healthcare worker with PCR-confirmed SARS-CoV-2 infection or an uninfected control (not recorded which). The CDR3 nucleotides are TGTGCCAGCAGCCCGGACAGGGGAGACACCATATATTTT. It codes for CASSPDRGDTIYF. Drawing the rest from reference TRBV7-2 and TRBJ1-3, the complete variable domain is GAGVSQSPSNKVTEKGKDVELRCDPISGHTALYWYRQSLGQGLEFLIYFQGNSAPDKSGLPSDRFSAERTGGSVSTLTIQRTQQEDSAVYLCASSPDRGDTIYFGEGSWLTVV.